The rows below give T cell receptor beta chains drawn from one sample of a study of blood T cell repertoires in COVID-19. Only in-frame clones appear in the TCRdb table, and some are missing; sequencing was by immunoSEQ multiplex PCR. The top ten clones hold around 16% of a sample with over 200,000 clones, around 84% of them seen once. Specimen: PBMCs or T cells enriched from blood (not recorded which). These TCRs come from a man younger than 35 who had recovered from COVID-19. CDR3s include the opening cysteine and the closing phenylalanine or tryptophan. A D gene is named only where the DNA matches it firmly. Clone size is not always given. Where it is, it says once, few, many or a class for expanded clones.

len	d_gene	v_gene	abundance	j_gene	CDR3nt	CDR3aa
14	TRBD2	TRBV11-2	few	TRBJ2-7	TGTGCCAGCAGCTTAGGGACTAGCGGCTACGAGCAGTACTTC	CASSLGTSGYEQYF
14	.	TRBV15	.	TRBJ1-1	TGTGCCACCAGCACCGGGACTCCCGGTACTGAAGCTTTCTTT	CATSTGTPGTEAFF
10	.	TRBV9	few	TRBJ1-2	TGTGCCAGCAGCTCATGGCTTTTTACCTTC	CASSSWLFTF
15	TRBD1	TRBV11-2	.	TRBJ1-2	TGTGCCAGCAGCCGCGGGACAGGGGGAGATTATGGCTACACCTTC	CASSRGTGGDYGYTF
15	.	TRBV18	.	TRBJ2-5	TGTGCCAGCTCACCAGGGTGGGCCCAGCAGGGGACCCAGTACTTC	CASSPGWAQQGTQYF
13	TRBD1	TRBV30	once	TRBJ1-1	TGTGCCTGGAGGGACAGGGGGCGGGCTGAAGCTTTCTTT	CAWRDRGRAEAFF
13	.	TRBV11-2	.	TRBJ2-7	TGTGCCAGCAGCTCTCTGGCCCTCTACGAGCAGTACTTC	CASSSLALYEQYF
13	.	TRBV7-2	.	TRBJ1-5	TGTGCCAGCAGCTTTAGCGACAATCAGCCCCAGCATTTT	CASSFSDNQPQHF
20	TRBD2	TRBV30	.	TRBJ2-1	TGTGCCTGGGGAGCCGCGGTGGCTAGCGGGTATATCCGATCCTACAATGAGCAGTTCTTC	CAWGAAVASGYIRSYNEQFF
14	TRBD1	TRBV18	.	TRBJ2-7	TGTGCCAGCTCCCGCACGGACAGGCCCGCCGAGCAGTACTTC	CASSRTDRPAEQYF
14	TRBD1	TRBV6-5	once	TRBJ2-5	TGTGCCAGCAGTTACGGCAGGGGGCAGGAGACCCAGTACTTC	CASSYGRGQETQYF
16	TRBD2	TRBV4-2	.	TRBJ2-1	TGTGCCAGCAGCCAATCCGGGACTAGCGTCTACAATGAGCAGTTCTTC	CASSQSGTSVYNEQFF
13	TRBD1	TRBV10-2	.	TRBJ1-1	TGCGCCAGCAGTGTGCAGGGGGCAGCTGAAGCTTTCTTT	CASSVQGAAEAFF
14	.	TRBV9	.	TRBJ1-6	TGTGCCAGCAGCGTAGTTCTAGGGGGATCACCCCTCCACTTT	CASSVVLGGSPLHF
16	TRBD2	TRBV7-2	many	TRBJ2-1	TGTGCCAGCAGCGGGGTAGCGGGGGGAATCTACAATGAGCAGTTCTTC	CASSGVAGGIYNEQFF
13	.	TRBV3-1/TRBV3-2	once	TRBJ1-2	TGTGCCAGCAGCCAAGCGGGAGACTATGGCTACACCTTC	CASSQAGDYGYTF
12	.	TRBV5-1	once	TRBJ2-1	TGCGCCAGCAGCTTGGTCGGGGATGAGCAGTTCTTC	CASSLVGDEQFF
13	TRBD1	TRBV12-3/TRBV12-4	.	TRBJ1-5	TGTGCCAGCACAAACAGGGGAAATCAGCCCCAGCATTTT	CASTNRGNQPQHF
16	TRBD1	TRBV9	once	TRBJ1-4	TGTGCCAGCAGCGTAGGGACAGGGGGAGGTAATGAAAAACTGTTTTTT	CASSVGTGGGNEKLFF
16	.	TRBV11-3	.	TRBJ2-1	TGTGCCAGCAGCTTAGCAACCGGAGAGGCCTACAATGAGCAGTTCTTC	CASSLATGEAYNEQFF
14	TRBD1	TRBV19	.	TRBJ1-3	TGTGCCAGTAGTATAGCGACAGGGGGAAACACCATATATTTT	CASSIATGGNTIYF
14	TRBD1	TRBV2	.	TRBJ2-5	TGTGCCAGCAGTACCAGGGGGACCCAAGAGACCCAGTACTTC	CASSTRGTQETQYF
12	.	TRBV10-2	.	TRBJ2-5	TGCGCCAGCAGTATTGCGGGGGAGACCCAGTACTTC	CASSIAGETQYF
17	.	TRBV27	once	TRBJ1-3	TGTGCCAGCAGCCCTACCTCGACACGAACTCCCGGAAACACCATATATTTT	CASSPTSTRTPGNTIYF
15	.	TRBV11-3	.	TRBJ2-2	TGTGCCAGCAGCCAATGGGGGGCGAACACCGGGGAGCTGTTTTTT	CASSQWGANTGELFF
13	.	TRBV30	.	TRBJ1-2	TGTGCCTGGAGCACGGCAGGGCCCTTTGGCTACACCTTC	CAWSTAGPFGYTF
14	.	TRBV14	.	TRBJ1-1	TGTGCCAGCAGCCAAGATTGGGGGGTAACTGAAGCTTTCTTT	CASSQDWGVTEAFF
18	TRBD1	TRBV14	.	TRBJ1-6	TGTGCCAGCAGCCAAGAAGCCCGGGACAGGGGCCATAATTCACCCCTCCACTTT	CASSQEARDRGHNSPLHF
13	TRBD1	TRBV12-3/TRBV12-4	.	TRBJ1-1	TGTGCCAGCAGTCTATCCGGGACAGGGCTTGCTTTCTTT	CASSLSGTGLAFF
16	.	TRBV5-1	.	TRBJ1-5	TGCGCCAGCAGCTTGGGCCCGGCGGGCGGGAATCAGCCCCAGCATTTT	CASSLGPAGGNQPQHF
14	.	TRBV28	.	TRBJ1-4	TGTGCCAGCGAGGGACAAGCAACTAATGAAAAACTGTTTTTT	CASEGQATNEKLFF
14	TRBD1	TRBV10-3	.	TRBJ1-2	TGTGCCATCAACGGACAGGGAGCGAACTATGGCTACACCTTC	CAINGQGANYGYTF
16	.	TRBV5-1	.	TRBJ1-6	TGCGCCAGCAGCTTGGTACCGAGCTCCTATAATTCACCCCTCCACTTT	CASSLVPSSYNSPLHF
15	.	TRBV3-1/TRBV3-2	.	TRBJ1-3	TGTGCCAGCAGCCAAATGCAGGGAACTGGAAACACCATATATTTT	CASSQMQGTGNTIYF
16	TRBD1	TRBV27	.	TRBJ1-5	TGTGCCAGCAGTGTAGCCGGGACAGGTAACAATCAGCCCCAGCATTTT	CASSVAGTGNNQPQHF
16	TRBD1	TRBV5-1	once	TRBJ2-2	TGCGCCAGCACCTCTTCCACAGGGGTCAGAGGCGGGGAGCTGTTTTTT	CASTSSTGVRGGELFF
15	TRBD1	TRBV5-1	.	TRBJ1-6	TGCGCCAGCAGACCCTCCGGGACAGAAAATTCACCCCTCCACTTT	CASRPSGTENSPLHF
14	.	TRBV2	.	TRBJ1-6	TGTGCCAGCAGTGAAGTCGGGGAGAATTCACCCCTCCACTTT	CASSEVGENSPLHF
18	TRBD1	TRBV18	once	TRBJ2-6	TGTGCCAGCTCACCACTACGACAGGGGGCTTCCGGGGCCAACGTCCTGACTTTC	CASSPLRQGASGANVLTF
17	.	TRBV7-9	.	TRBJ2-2	TGTGCCAGCAGCCCGCGGCGCGGGGGCTGGGGCACCGGGGAGCTGTTTTTT	CASSPRRGGWGTGELFF
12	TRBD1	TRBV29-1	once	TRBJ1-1	TGCAGCACAGGGGGTATGAACACTGAAGCTTTCTTT	CSTGGMNTEAFF
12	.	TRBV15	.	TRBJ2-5	TGTGCCACCAGCAGAGATTCCGGGTCGCGGTACTTC	CATSRDSGSRYF